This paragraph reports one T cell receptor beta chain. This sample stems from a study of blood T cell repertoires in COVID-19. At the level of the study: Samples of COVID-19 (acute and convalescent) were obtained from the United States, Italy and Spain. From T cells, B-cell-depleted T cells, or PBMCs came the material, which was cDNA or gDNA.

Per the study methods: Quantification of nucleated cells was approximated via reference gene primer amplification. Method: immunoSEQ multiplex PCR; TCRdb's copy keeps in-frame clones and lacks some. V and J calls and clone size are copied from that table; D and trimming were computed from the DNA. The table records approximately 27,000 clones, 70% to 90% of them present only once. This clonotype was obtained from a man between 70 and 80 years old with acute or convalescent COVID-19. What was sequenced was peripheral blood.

In DNA form, the CDR3 reads TGTGCCAGTAGTGGGGGGTGGCAGGAAACGAAGAATGAGCAGTTCTTC. It translates to CASSGGWQETKNEQFF. The rearrangement joins TRBV19 to TRBJ2-1, with D maybe TRBD2 (6 bases). Per germline, CDR1 LNHDA and CDR2 SQIVND (reference sequence). This CDR3 has 16 amino acids. Trimming pared 5 bases from V and 7 bases from J, leaving 21 bases between.